This TCR beta chain was identified during a study of human T cells and chemical hapten exposure. Germline V lookup: CDR1 MDHEN, CDR2 SYDVKM. Between the trimmed V and J ends, which lost 6 bases and 2 bases, there was a span of 12 bases. This CDR3 comprises 14 residues. Time point meaning: patch test 1, 2 weeks after DPC sensitization. Treatment given: therapeutic diphenylcyclopropenone sensitization with weekly scalp DPC. This clonotype appeared a few times. TCRdb reprocessed the RACE reads with MiXCR, giving one entry per CDR3 protein. The sample records some 94,000 distinct CDR3 sequences, around 11% being singletons.

J is TRBJ2-3 and V is TRBV28; D is tentatively TRBD1 or TRBD2 (5 bases each). The sequence came from a middle-aged woman with alopecia areata. Some clones in this sample may be carry-over from other donors' samples. The sequences come from whole blood, collected in connection with sensitization to the hapten diphenylcyclopropenone (DPC). The CDR3 DNA reads TGTGCCAGCAGGCCTGTCGGGACCACAGATACGCAGTATTTT. Encoded protein: CASRPVGTTDTQYF. Drawing the rest from reference TRBV28 and TRBJ2-3, the complete variable domain is DVKVTQSSRYLVKRTGEKVFLECVQDMDHENMFWYRQDPGLGLRLIYFSYDVKMKEKGDIPEGYSVSREKKERFSLILESASTNQTSMYLCASRPVGTTDTQYFGPGTRLTVL.